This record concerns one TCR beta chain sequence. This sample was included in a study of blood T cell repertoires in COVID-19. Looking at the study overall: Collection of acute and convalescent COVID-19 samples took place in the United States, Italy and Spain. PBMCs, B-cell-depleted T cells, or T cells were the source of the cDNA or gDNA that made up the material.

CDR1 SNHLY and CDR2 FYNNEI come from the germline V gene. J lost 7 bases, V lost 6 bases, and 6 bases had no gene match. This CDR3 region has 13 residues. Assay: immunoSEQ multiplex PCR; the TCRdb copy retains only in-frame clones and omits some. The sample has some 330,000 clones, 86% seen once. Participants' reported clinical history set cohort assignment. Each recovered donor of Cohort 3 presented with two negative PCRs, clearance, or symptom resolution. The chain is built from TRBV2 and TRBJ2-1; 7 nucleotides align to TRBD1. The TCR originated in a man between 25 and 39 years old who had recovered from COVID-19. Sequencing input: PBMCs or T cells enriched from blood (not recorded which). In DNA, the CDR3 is TGTGCCAGCAGGGATAGGGGGCAAAATGAGCAGTTCTTC. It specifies CASRDRGQNEQFF.